The 16 T cell receptor beta chains given below trace back to one sample, sequenced in a study of T-cell memory formation after mild COVID-19 (dated by TCRdb to the early 2020s). Libraries were constructed by 5' RACE. Sequencing took place on an Illumina NovaSeq 6000. The public reads were reprocessed in TCRdb via fastp at Q25 and MiXCR, keeping in-frame beta chains. Each CDR3 protein appears once, grouped with its most common genes and DNA. This sample gives approximately 450,000 distinct CDR3 sequences in total; about 18% of them show up just once. The ten largest clones add up to over 9% of the sample. Sequencing was done on a sample of PBMCs or a T cell subset sorted from them (not recorded which). All receptors come from an adult woman who had mild COVID-19 (a few samples of this study predate the infection). The sample titles of this study are shuffled in the database, so cell type and time point are left out; the donor was told from shared clones.

This clonotype was detected only a few times. The chain combines TRBV20-1 with TRBJ1-5; D is unresolved. CDR1 is DFQATT, CDR2 SNEGSKA, per germline (reference sequence). Deletions cut 3 bases from V and 6 bases from J, with 12 bases between. The CDR3 has 13 amino acids. In DNA, the CDR3 is TGCAGTGCTAGTTTCGGATTAGGTCAGCCCCAGCATTTT. This sequence encodes CSASFGLGQPQHF.

A few counts support this clonotype. CDR3 sequence (DNA): TGTGCCAGCAGCCTACGGACAGGGAGCGCCTACGAGCAGTACTTC. Protein: CASSLRTGSAYEQYF. V gene TRBV7-8 combines with J gene TRBJ2-7, with TRBD1 identical over 8 bases. Germline V lookup: CDR1 SGHVS, CDR2 FQNEAQ. The CDR3 totals 15 residues. The ends lost 5 bases at V and 2 bases at J; junction bases unmatched: 8.

This clonotype has a handful of counts. The gene calls are TRBV9 and TRBJ2-5, with D uncertain. Trimming took 3 bases from V and 4 from J, leaving 7 bases between them. Germline-derived CDR1 and CDR2 are SGDLS and YYNGEE. The CDR3 has 12 amino acids. The CDR3 DNA is TGTGCCAGCAGCGGTCATACAGAGACCCAGTACTTC. It encodes CASSGHTETQYF.

This clonotype has more than one count but fewer than ten. The rearrangement uses TRBV3-1 and TRBJ2-7, with D possibly matching TRBD1 (6 bases). The CDR3 has 13 amino acids. Trimming cost V 3 bases and J 5 bases, with 11 bases left between them. The germline V gene has CDR1 LGHDT and CDR2 YNNKEL (reference sequence). CDR3 nucleotide sequence: TGTGCCAGCAGCCACCAGGGGATGCACGAGCAGTACTTC. It yields the protein CASSHQGMHEQYF.

This clonotype turned up a few times. The chain couples TRBV5-1 to TRBJ1-1, with a weak D call TRBD1 (5 bases). The V end was cut by 4 bases, the J end by 3 bases, with 16 bases between. Germline assignment: CDR1 SGHRS and CDR2 YFSETQ. The CDR3 spans 15 residues. CDR3 protein: CASSPGEGSDTEAFF. The CDR3 nucleotides read TGCGCCAGCAGCCCGGGGGAGGGGTCAGACACTGAAGCTTTCTTT.

In its sample, this clonotype was seen many times. CDR3 loop: CASSRAIGKETQYF. CDR3 nucleotide sequence: TGTGCCAGCAGTAGAGCTATCGGCAAAGAGACCCAGTACTTC. This chain uses TRBV6-1 with TRBJ2-5, with D uncertain. V was shortened by 5 bases and J by 3 bases, with 13 bases between the two germline ends. From germline, CDR1 is MNHNS and CDR2 SASEGT. CDR3 length: 14 residues.

This clonotype has more than one count but fewer than ten. This chain connects TRBV27 to TRBJ2-1; perhaps TRBD1 as D (6 bases). There are 15 residues in the CDR3. Between the trimmed V and J ends, which lost 3 bases and 12 bases, there was a span of 21 bases. Germline CDR1 is MNHEY and CDR2 is SMNVEV (reference sequence). The CDR3 loop is CASSFQQNRVRGQFF. The CDR3 bases are TGTGCCAGCAGTTTTCAACAGAACAGGGTTCGGGGGCAGTTCTTC.

This clonotype was counted only a few times. This chain uses TRBV10-3 with TRBJ2-7, with no clear D. V lost 0 bases and J 6 bases, leaving 9 bases between the germline ends. This CDR3 spans 13 amino acids. Germline V gene lookup returns CDR1 ENHRY and CDR2 SYGVKD. CDR3 in amino acids: CAISESAVGEQYF. The CDR3, as DNA: TGTGCCATCAGTGAGTCGGCAGTGGGCGAGCAGTACTTC.

This clonotype has just a few counts. The gene calls are TRBV3-1 and TRBJ2-3; D is possibly TRBD2 (7 bases). Deletions cut 5 bases from V and 4 bases from J, with 10 bases between. CDR1 and CDR2 (germline): LGHDT, YNNKEL (reference sequence). The CDR3 length is 13 residues. DNA of the CDR3: TGTGCCAGCAGCGGGGGGGCTTCAGATACGCAGTATTTT. Its translation: CASSGGASDTQYF.

V gene TRBV6-5 combines with J gene TRBJ2-1; no firm D call. V lost 2 bases, J lost 5 bases, and 10 bases lay in between. The V gene's germline CDR1 is MNHEY and CDR2 SVGAGI. The CDR3 totals 14 residues. The CDR3 sequence is CASSYGIGHNEQFF. For the CDR3, the DNA is TGTGCCAGCAGTTACGGCATCGGGCACAATGAGCAGTTCTTC.

This clonotype showed up many times. The rearrangement links TRBV29-1 to TRBJ1-2; the D gene is possibly TRBD1 (6 bases). Germline CDR1 reads SQVTM; CDR2 reads ANQGSEA. This CDR3 contains 16 residues. V lost 1 base and J 4 bases, leaving 19 bases between the germline ends. Written as DNA, the CDR3 is TGCAGCGTTGAAGCGGAATGGAGGGGGATTAGCTATGGCTACACCTTC. It codes for CSVEAEWRGISYGYTF.

There are a few counts of this clonotype. Here the CDR3 DNA reads TGTGCCAGCAGTTACTCGGGGCCAGGGGTAGGCAATGAGCAGTTCTTC. Translating gives CASSYSGPGVGNEQFF. The rearrangement joins TRBV6-5 to TRBJ2-1; D is possibly TRBD1 (6 bases). CDR1 and CDR2 (germline): MNHEY, SVGAGI. V dropped 0 bases and J dropped 6 bases, with 15 bases sitting between them. The length of the CDR3 is 16 residues.

CDR3 nucleotides: TGCGCCAGCAGCTTGGCAAAGACAGGGACGAACACTGAAGCTTTCTTT. Its protein product is CASSLAKTGTNTEAFF. The chain combines TRBV5-1 with TRBJ1-1; 7 nucleotides line up with TRBD1. V shed 0 bases and J 1 base; nucleotides not matched to a gene: 6. The CDR3 consists of 16 residues. Germline values: CDR1 SGHRS, CDR2 YFSETQ.

The chain links TRBV11-2 to TRBJ1-4; 8 bases are a match to TRBD1. Germline V CDR1 and CDR2: SGHAT, FQNNGV. With V trimmed by 6 bases and J by 7 bases, 7 bases remained unmatched. The CDR3 is 14 residues long. The CDR3 nucleotides are TGTGCCAGCAGGAGGAGACAGGGGTCTGAAAAACTGTTTTTT. This sequence encodes CASRRRQGSEKLFF.

This clonotype was found many times. The chain has TRBV18 and TRBJ1-1; D ambiguous. The V end was cut by 0 bases, the J end by 0 bases, with 2 bases between. This CDR3 has 13 amino acids. Germline CDR1 is KGHSH and CDR2 is LQKENI. In nucleotides, the CDR3 is TGTGCCAGCTCACCACCGATGAACACTGAAGCTTTCTTT. This sequence encodes CASSPPMNTEAFF.

This clonotype was counted many times. The V gene is TRBV5-5, the J gene TRBJ2-7; 7 bases line up with TRBD1. The germline V gene encodes CDR1 SGHKS and CDR2 YYEKEE (reference sequence). The CDR3 is made up of 15 amino acids. V dropped 4 bases and J dropped 3; count of bases not matched to a gene: 10. The CDR3 nucleotides are TGTGCCAGCAGCAGGGGACAGCAAGCGTACTACGAGCAGTACTTC. Protein: CASSRGQQAYYEQYF.